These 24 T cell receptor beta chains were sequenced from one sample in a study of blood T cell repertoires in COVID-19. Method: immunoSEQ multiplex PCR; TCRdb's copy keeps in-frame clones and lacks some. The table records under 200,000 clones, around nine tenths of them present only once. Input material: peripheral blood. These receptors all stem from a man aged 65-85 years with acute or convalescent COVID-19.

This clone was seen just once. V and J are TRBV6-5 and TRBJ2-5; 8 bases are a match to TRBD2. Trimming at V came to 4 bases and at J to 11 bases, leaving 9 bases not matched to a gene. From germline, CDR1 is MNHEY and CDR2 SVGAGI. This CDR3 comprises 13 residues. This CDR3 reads CASSSLGRGVQYF. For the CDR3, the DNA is TGTGCCAGCAGTTCCCTAGGGCGGGGGGTACAGTACTTC.

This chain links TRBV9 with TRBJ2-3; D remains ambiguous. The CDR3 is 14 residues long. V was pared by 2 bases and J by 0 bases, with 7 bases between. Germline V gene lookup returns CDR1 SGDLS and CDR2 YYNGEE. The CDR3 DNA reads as TGTGCCAGCAGCGTCGCCAGGAGCACAGATACGCAGTATTTT. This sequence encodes CASSVARSTDTQYF.

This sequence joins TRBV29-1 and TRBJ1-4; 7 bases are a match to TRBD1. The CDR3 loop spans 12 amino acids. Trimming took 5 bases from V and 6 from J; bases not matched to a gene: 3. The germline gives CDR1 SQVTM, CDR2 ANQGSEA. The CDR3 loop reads CSVQTGHEKLFF. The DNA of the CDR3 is TGCAGCGTTCAGACAGGGCATGAAAAACTGTTTTTT. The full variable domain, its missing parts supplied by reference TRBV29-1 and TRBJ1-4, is SAVISQKPSRDICQRGTSLTIQCQVDSQVTMMFWYRQQPGQSLTLIATANQGSEATYESGFVIDKFPISRPNLTFSTLTVSNMSPEDSSIYLCSVQTGHEKLFFGSGTQLSVL.

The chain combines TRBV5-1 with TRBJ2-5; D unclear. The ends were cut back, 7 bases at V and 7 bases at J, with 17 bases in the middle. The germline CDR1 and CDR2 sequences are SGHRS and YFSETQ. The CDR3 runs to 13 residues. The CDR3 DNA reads TGCGCCAGCCAGTTCGCTCCTCGTGGGACCCAGTACTTC. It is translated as CASQFAPRGTQYF. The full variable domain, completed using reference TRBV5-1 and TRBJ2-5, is KAGVTQTPRYLIKTRGQQVTLSCSPISGHRSVSWYQQTPGQGLQFLFEYFSETQRNKGNFPGRFSGRQFSNSRSEMNVSTLELGDSALYLCASQFAPRGTQYFGPGTRLLVL.

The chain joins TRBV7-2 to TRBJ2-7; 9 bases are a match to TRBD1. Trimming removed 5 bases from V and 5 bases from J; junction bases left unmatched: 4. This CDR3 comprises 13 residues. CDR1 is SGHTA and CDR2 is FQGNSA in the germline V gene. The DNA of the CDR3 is TGTGCCAGCAGCGAACAGGGGGCCGACGAGCAGTACTTC. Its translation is CASSEQGADEQYF.

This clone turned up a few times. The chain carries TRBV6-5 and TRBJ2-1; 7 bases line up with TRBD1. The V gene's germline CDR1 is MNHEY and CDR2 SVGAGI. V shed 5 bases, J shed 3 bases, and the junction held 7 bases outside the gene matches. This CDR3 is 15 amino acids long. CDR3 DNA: TGTGCCAGCAGTAACCGGGACAGCTACTACAATGAGCAGTTCTTC. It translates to CASSNRDSYYNEQFF.

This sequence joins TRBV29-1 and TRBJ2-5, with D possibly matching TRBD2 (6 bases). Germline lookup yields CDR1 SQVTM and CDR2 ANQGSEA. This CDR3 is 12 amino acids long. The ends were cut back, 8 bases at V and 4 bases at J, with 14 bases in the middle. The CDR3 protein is CSSRAGGETQYF. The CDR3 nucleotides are TGCAGCTCCCGAGCGGGTGGAGAGACCCAGTACTTC.

The chain's CDR3 is CASSFQRRTEAFF. The CDR3 region has the DNA TGTGCCAGCAGTTTTCAACGGAGAACTGAAGCTTTCTTT. This chain links TRBV12-3 or TRBV12-4 with TRBJ1-1; D gene ambiguous. Trimming removed 3 bases at V and 5 bases at J, with 10 bases between. This CDR3 region has 13 residues.

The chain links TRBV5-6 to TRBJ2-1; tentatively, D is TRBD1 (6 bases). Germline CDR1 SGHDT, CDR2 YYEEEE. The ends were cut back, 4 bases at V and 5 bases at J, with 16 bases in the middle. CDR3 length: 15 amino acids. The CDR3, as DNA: TGTGCCAGCAGCCAGGACAGAGACTACAACAATGAGCAGTTCTTC. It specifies CASSQDRDYNNEQFF.

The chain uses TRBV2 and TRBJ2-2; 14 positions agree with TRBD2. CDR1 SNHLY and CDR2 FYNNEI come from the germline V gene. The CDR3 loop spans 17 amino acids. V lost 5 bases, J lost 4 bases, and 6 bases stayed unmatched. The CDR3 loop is CASSSTGTSGGTGELFF. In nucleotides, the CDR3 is TGTGCCAGCAGTTCGACCGGGACTAGCGGGGGCACCGGGGAGCTGTTTTTT.

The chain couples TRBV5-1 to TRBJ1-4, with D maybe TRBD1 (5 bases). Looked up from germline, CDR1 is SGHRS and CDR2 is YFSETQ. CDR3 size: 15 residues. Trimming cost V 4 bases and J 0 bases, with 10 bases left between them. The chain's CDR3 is CASSPGGATNEKLFF. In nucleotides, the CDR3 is TGCGCCAGCAGCCCGGGGGGGGCAACTAATGAAAAACTGTTTTTT.

CDR3: CASAEGGYTF. CDR3 DNA sequence: TGTGCCTCCGCGGAGGGTGGCTACACCTTC. The chain combines TRBV30 with TRBJ1-2; no clear D gene. This CDR3 is 10 amino acids long. The V and J ends lost 7 bases and 7 bases respectively, with 10 bases between them. Germline CDR1 reads GTSNPN; CDR2 reads SVGIG (reference sequence).

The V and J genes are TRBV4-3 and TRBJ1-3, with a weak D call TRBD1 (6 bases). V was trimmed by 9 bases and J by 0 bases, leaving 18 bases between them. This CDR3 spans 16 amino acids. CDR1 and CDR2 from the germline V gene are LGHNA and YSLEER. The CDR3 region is CASQEGEARSGNTIYF. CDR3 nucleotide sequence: TGCGCCAGTCAAGAGGGGGAAGCCCGCTCTGGAAACACCATATATTTT.

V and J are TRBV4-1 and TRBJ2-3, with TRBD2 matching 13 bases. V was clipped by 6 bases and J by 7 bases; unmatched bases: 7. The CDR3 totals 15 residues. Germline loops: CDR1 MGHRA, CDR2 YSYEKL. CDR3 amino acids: CASRSTGTSGNTQYF. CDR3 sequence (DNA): TGCGCCAGCAGGTCAACCGGGACTAGCGGGAATACGCAGTATTTT.

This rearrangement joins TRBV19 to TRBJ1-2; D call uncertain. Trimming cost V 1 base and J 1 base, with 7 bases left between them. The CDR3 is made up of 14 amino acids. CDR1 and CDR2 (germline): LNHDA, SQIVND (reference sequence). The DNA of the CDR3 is TGTGCCAGTAGTATAGTGCAGTTTAACTATGGCTACACCTTC. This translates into CASSIVQFNYGYTF.

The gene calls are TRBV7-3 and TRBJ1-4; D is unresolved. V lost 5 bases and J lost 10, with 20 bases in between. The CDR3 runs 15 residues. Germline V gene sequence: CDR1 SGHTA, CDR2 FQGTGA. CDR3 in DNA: TGTGCCAGCAGCCGCGGGTCACTGAGGGAGGGAAAACTGTTTTTT. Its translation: CASSRGSLREGKLFF.

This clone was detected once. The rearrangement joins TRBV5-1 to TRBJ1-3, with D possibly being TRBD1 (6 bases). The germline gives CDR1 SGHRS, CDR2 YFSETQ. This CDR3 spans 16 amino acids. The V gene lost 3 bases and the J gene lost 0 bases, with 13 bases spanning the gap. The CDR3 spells CASSSLDSRSGNTIYF. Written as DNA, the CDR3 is TGCGCCAGCAGCTCTTTGGACAGCCGCTCTGGAAACACCATATATTTT.

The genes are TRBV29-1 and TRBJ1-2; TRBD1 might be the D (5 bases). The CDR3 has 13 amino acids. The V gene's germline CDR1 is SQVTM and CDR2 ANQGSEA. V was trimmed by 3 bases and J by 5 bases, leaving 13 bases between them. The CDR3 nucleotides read TGCAGCGTTGATGATTGGCCAGGGTATGGCTACACCTTC. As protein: CSVDDWPGYGYTF. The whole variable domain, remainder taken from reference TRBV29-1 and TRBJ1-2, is SAVISQKPSRDICQRGTSLTIQCQVDSQVTMMFWYRQQPGQSLTLIATANQGSEATYESGFVIDKFPISRPNLTFSTLTVSNMSPEDSSIYLCSVDDWPGYGYTFGSGTRLTVV.

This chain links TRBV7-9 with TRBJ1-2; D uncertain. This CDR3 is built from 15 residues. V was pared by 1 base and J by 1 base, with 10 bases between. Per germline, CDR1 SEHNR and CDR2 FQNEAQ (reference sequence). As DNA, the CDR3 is TGTGCCAGCAGCTTAGAGGGAGGGCTTAACTATGGCTACACCTTC. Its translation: CASSLEGGLNYGYTF. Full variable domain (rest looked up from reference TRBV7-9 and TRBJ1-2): DTGVSQNPRHKITKRGQNVTFRCDPISEHNRLYWYRQTLGQGPEFLTYFQNEAQLEKSRLLSDRFSAERPKGSFSTLEIQRTEQGDSAMYLCASSLEGGLNYGYTFGSGTRLTVV.

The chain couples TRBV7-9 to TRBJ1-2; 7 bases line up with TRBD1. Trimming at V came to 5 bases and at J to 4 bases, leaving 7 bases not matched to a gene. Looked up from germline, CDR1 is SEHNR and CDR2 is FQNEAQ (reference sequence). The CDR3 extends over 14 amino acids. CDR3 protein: CASSAPGQIYGYTF. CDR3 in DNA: TGTGCCAGCAGCGCACCGGGACAGATCTATGGCTACACCTTC.

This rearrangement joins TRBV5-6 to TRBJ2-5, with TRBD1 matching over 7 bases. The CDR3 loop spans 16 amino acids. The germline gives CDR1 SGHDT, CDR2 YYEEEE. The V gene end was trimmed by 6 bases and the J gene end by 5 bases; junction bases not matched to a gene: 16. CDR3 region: CASTYGEDRARETQYF. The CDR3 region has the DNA TGTGCCAGCACCTATGGGGAAGACAGGGCCAGGGAGACCCAGTACTTC.

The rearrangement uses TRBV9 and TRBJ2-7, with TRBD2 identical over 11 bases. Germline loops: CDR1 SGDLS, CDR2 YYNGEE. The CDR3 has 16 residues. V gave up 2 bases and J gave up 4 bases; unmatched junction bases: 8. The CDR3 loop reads CASSVPLAGVVYEQYF. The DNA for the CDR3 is TGTGCCAGCAGCGTCCCACTAGCGGGGGTCGTTTACGAGCAGTACTTC.

The CDR3 DNA reads as TGTGCCAGCAGTTCTCGGTTTCTAAACTATGGCTACACCTTC. It encodes CASSSRFLNYGYTF. The rearrangement joins TRBV6-5 to TRBJ1-2; D is ambiguous. The CDR3 is 14 amino acids. CDR1 MNHEY and CDR2 SVGAGI come from the germline V gene. The V end was cut by 4 bases, the J end by 2 bases, with 11 bases between.

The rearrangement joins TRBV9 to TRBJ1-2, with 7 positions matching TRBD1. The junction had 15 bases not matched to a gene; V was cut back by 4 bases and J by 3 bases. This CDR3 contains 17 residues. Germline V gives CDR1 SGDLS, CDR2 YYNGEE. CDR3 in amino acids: CASSPRQGGALDYGYTF. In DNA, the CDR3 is TGTGCCAGCAGCCCTCGACAGGGTGGGGCGTTAGACTATGGCTACACCTTC.